A single sample is the source of the 26 T cell receptor beta chains below, sequenced in a study of blood T cells in healthy people across ages. Alongside a J-beta primer mix, a sample-barcoded 5' primer served in a second PCR lasting roughly 7 to 11 cycles. TCRdb passed the 5' RACE reads through MiXCR, listing each CDR3 protein once. The sample consists of 550,000 to 800,000 distinct CDR3 sequences, approximately 21% of them appearing once. The sequenced sample was blood. The receptors shown here come from a man between 65 and 79 years old in good health.

The rearrangement uses TRBV10-3 and TRBJ2-5; a weak D match, TRBD2 (6 bases). The CDR3 spans 15 residues. Trimming shortened V by 3 bases and J by 0 bases, and 11 bases separated the two germline ends. The germline V gene has CDR1 ENHRY and CDR2 SYGVKD. CDR3 bases: TGTGCCATCAGTGATGGTCCGGGGGACCAAGAGACCCAGTACTTC. Its translation is CAISDGPGDQETQYF.

The genes are TRBV2 and TRBJ1-4; tentative D call: TRBD1 (6 bases). In germline, CDR1 is SNHLY, CDR2 FYNNEI. V was cut by 7 bases and J by 4 bases, with 13 bases left in between. This CDR3 has 14 residues. The CDR3 DNA sequence: TGTGCCAGCAAGGAGACAGGAAATAATGAAAAACTGTTTTTT. The encoded protein is CASKETGNNEKLFF. The complete variable domain, with remaining parts taken from reference TRBV2 and TRBJ1-4, reads EPEVTQTPSHQVTQMGQEVILRCVPISNHLYFYWYRQILGQKVEFLVSFYNNEISEKSEIFDDQFSVERPDGSNFTLKIRSTKLEDSAMYFCASKETGNNEKLFFGSGTQLSVL.

This clonotype showed up many times. This chain links TRBV10-3 with TRBJ2-1; 7 bases fit TRBD2. V shed 8 bases and J 6 bases; nucleotides not matched to a gene: 10. Germline CDR1 ENHRY, CDR2 SYGVKD. This CDR3 spans 14 amino acids. The CDR3 DNA reads TGTGCCATCCGCGGGACTACCCCCTCCAATGAGCAGTTCTTC. It yields the protein CAIRGTTPSNEQFF.

V is TRBV12-3 or TRBV12-4 and J is TRBJ1-2; D gene unclear. The CDR3 has 15 amino acids. Trimming pared 2 bases from V and 8 bases from J, leaving 18 bases between. In DNA, the CDR3 is TGTGCCAGCAGTTTAAATGGGGTGGTCGCGTTAGGCTACACCTTC. It encodes CASSLNGVVALGYTF.

This clonotype was seen more than once but under ten times. A much larger clone sits a single nucleotide away, making a read error possible. The chain recombines TRBV28 with TRBJ2-5, with 8 positions matching TRBD1. The length of the CDR3 is 15 residues. In germline, CDR1 is MDHEN, CDR2 SYDVKM. The CDR3: CAGSLFDRGKETQYF. The CDR3 DNA sequence: TGTGCCGGCAGTTTATTTGACAGGGGAAAAGAGACCCAGTACTTC. The variable domain in full, with the rest retrieved from reference TRBV28 and TRBJ2-5, is DVKVTQSSRYLVKRTGEKVFLECVQDMDHENMFWYRQDPGLGLRLIYFSYDVKMKEKGDIPEGYSVSREKKERFSLILESASTNQTSMYLCAGSLFDRGKETQYFGPGTRLLVL.

The chain couples TRBV7-2 to TRBJ2-5; tentative D call: TRBD2 (5 bases). With 3 bases removed from V and 5 bases from J, the gap between germline ends came to 13 bases. There are 14 residues in the CDR3. From germline, CDR1 is SGHTA and CDR2 FQGNSA. CDR3 sequence: CASSFGTRRETQYF. Written as DNA, the CDR3 is TGTGCCAGCAGCTTCGGTACTAGGAGGGAGACCCAGTACTTC.

This clonotype was detected many times. The chain uses TRBV29-1 and TRBJ2-5; D gene uncertain. The CDR3 extends over 13 amino acids. V lost 4 bases to trimming and J lost 5 bases, with 14 bases between them. Germline V gives CDR1 SQVTM, CDR2 ANQGSEA. CDR3 nucleotides: TGCAGCGTTGCTTCCGAAGCCACGGAGACCCAGTACTTC. Translation: CSVASEATETQYF. Drawing the rest from reference TRBV29-1 and TRBJ2-5, the complete variable domain is SAVISQKPSRDICQRGTSLTIQCQVDSQVTMMFWYRQQPGQSLTLIATANQGSEATYESGFVIDKFPISRPNLTFSTLTVSNMSPEDSSIYLCSVASEATETQYFGPGTRLLVL.

J is TRBJ2-5 and V is TRBV9, with 8 bases matching TRBD2. Germline CDR1 is SGDLS and CDR2 is YYNGEE. The CDR3 has 15 amino acids. The V segment lost 0 bases and the J segment 5 bases; nucleotides outside the gene matches: 6. CDR3 residues: CASSVEAGVGETQYF. In nucleotides, the CDR3 is TGTGCCAGCAGCGTAGAAGCGGGAGTGGGGGAGACCCAGTACTTC. Using reference TRBV9 and TRBJ2-5 for the parts outside the CDR3, the full variable domain is DSGVTQTPKHLITATGQRVTLRCSPRSGDLSVYWYQQSLDQGLQFLIQYYNGEERAKGNILERFSAQQFPDLHSELNLSSLELGDSALYFCASSVEAGVGETQYFGPGTRLLVL.

Many counts were recorded for this clonotype. J is TRBJ2-1 and V is TRBV4-1, with D uncertain. Germline-derived CDR1 and CDR2 are MGHRA and YSYEKL. Between the trimmed V and J ends, which lost 2 bases and 10 bases, there was a span of 9 bases. The CDR3 length is 12 residues. CDR3 nucleotide sequence: TGCGCCAGCAGCCAAAATAACGTGGAGCAGTTCTTC. Translating it yields CASSQNNVEQFF.

The chain has TRBV7-3 and TRBJ2-3; D is perhaps TRBD2 (5 bases). V lost 0 bases and J lost 3, with 13 bases in between. Per the germline V gene, CDR1 is SGHTA and CDR2 is FQGTGA. The CDR3 covers 16 residues. The CDR3 DNA sequence: TGTGCCAGCAGCTTAACTGGCGGGTCGAATACAGATACGCAGTATTTT. Protein sequence: CASSLTGGSNTDTQYF.

V and J are TRBV9 and TRBJ2-1, with a possible D match to TRBD2 (6 bases). This CDR3 has 14 amino acids. The V and J ends lost 1 base and 4 bases respectively, with 9 bases between them. Germline V gene data show CDR1 as SGDLS and CDR2 as YYNGEE. The CDR3 loop reads CASSVSGFYNEQFF. DNA for the CDR3: TGTGCCAGCAGCGTAAGCGGGTTTTACAATGAGCAGTTCTTC. Full variable domain (missing parts from reference TRBV9 and TRBJ2-1): DSGVTQTPKHLITATGQRVTLRCSPRSGDLSVYWYQQSLDQGLQFLIQYYNGEERAKGNILERFSAQQFPDLHSELNLSSLELGDSALYFCASSVSGFYNEQFFGPGTRLTVL.

The V call is TRBV20-1, the J call TRBJ2-7; D possibly corresponds to TRBD2 (7 bases). This CDR3 region has 14 residues. V lost 3 bases to trimming and J lost 4 bases, with 16 bases between them. From germline, CDR1 is DFQATT and CDR2 SNEGSKA (reference sequence). The CDR3 nucleotides are TGCAGTGCTAGTCGGGGGCTAGCGGCTTACGAGCAGTACTTC. This codes for CSASRGLAAYEQYF.

This clonotype came up a few times. The genes are TRBV20-1 and TRBJ2-2; TRBD2 agrees at 9 bases. Per the germline V gene, CDR1 is DFQATT and CDR2 is SNEGSKA (reference sequence). The CDR3 sequence is 16 residues long. Losses at the gene ends were 0 bases for V and 7 bases for J; bases not matched to a gene: 9. The CDR3 spells CSARDWASGKVGELFF. CDR3 bases: TGCAGTGCTAGAGATTGGGCTAGCGGGAAGGTCGGGGAGCTGTTTTTT.

The chain is built from TRBV5-1 and TRBJ2-5; D is perhaps TRBD1 or TRBD2 (5 bases each). The J call may be wrong; the DNA end is better matched by TRBJ2-7. The CDR3 sequence is 14 residues long. Germline CDR1 SGHRS, CDR2 YFSETQ. CDR3 sequence (DNA): TGCGCCAGCAGAAAACAGGAGGTCTCCTACGAGCAGTACTTC. This sequence encodes CASRKQEVSYEQYF.

This clonotype came up many times. This chain joins TRBV28 and TRBJ1-5; D is uncertain. The V and J ends lost 4 bases and 1 base respectively, with 8 bases between them. Germline-derived CDR1 and CDR2 are MDHEN and SYDVKM. The length of the CDR3 is 14 residues. CDR3 loop: CASSSPLSNQPQHF. The CDR3 DNA is TGTGCCAGCAGTTCCCCGCTAAGCAATCAGCCCCAGCATTTT.

This clonotype was counted only a few times. The V gene is TRBV7-8, the J gene TRBJ2-4; D uncertain. From germline, CDR1 is SGHVS and CDR2 FQNEAQ. The CDR3 loop spans 17 amino acids. V gave up 0 bases and J gave up 0 bases, with 12 bases separating them. DNA of the CDR3: TGTGCCAGCAGCTTAGCGCCGCTATGGAAAGCCAAAAACATTCAGTACTTC. Its protein product is CASSLAPLWKAKNIQYF.

This clonotype came up many times. The J gene is TRBJ2-7, the V gene TRBV6-6, with D unresolved. Germline V gene data show CDR1 as MNHNY and CDR2 as SVGAGI (reference sequence). This CDR3 has 13 residues. The V end was cut by 6 bases, the J end by 4 bases, with 13 bases between. The CDR3 is CASRTPDIYEQYF. The CDR3 DNA sequence: TGTGCCAGCAGGACGCCCGACATTTACGAGCAGTACTTC.

This chain connects TRBV20-1 to TRBJ1-2; D remains ambiguous. The germline V and J ends were trimmed by 0 bases and 7 bases, with 21 bases remaining between them. The CDR3 runs 16 residues. CDR1 is DFQATT and CDR2 is SNEGSKA in the germline V gene (reference sequence). CDR3 protein: CSARDPLSALFFGYTF. Here the CDR3 DNA reads TGCAGTGCTAGAGATCCTCTTTCCGCCCTCTTTTTTGGCTACACCTTC.

This sequence joins TRBV10-3 and TRBJ2-7; tentative D call: TRBD2 (6 bases). Per the germline V gene, CDR1 is ENHRY and CDR2 is SYGVKD. Trimming stripped 2 bases from V and 7 bases from J, with 15 bases between. The length of the CDR3 is 14 residues. The CDR3 DNA is TGTGCCATCAGTGAGGCAGGGACGGCGGGAGAGCAGTACTTC. It is translated as CAISEAGTAGEQYF.

This clonotype showed up just a few times. This rearrangement joins TRBV20-1 to TRBJ2-3; weak D call: TRBD2 (6 bases). The V end was cut by 4 bases, the J end by 0 bases, with 14 bases between. This CDR3 contains 15 residues. CDR1 and CDR2 (germline): DFQATT, SNEGSKA (reference sequence). Here the CDR3 DNA reads TGCAGTGCTACCCGGGGGAGGATGAGCACAGATACGCAGTATTTT. This translates into CSATRGRMSTDTQYF.

V and J are TRBV2 and TRBJ2-7, with 9 bases aligning to TRBD2. After removal of 1 base from V and 5 bases from J, the junction contained 6 bases not matched to a gene. Germline CDR1 reads SNHLY; CDR2 reads FYNNEI. This CDR3 contains 15 residues. CDR3 bases: TGTGCCAGCAGTGAAGGCGGGAGGGCCTTGGACGAGCAGTACTTC. Translating it yields CASSEGGRALDEQYF.

The V gene is TRBV5-6, the J gene TRBJ2-2, with TRBD2 matching over 11 bases. The V gene end was trimmed by 2 bases and the J gene end by 1 base; junction bases not matched to a gene: 4. The germline gives CDR1 SGHDT, CDR2 YYEEEE. This CDR3 region has 17 residues. CDR3 in DNA: TGTGCCAGCAGCTTAAGACTAGCGGGAATGAACACCGGGGAGCTGTTTTTT. Protein: CASSLRLAGMNTGELFF.

This clonotype was counted between two and nine times. The rearrangement links TRBV20-1 to TRBJ1-6; 9 nucleotides line up with TRBD1. The CDR3 is 19 residues long. Germline trimming cut 0 bases from V and 10 bases from J; bases unmatched to any gene: 19. Germline V gene lookup returns CDR1 DFQATT and CDR2 SNEGSKA (reference sequence). CDR3 region: CSARDIVSTGTGRGSPLHF. The CDR3 nucleotides read TGCAGTGCTAGAGATATTGTTTCGACCGGGACAGGGAGAGGATCACCCCTCCACTTT.

This clonotype has just a few counts. The junction and the germline gene differ at one end; a read error may be behind it. DNA for the CDR3: TGCGCCAGCAGCCAAGGGGCTTACACTAGCACAGATACGCAGTTCTTT. Its protein is CASSQGAYTSTDTQFF. V and J are TRBV4-1 and TRBJ2-3, with D possibly being TRBD2 (6 bases). CDR1 and CDR2 (germline): MGHRA, YSYEKL. The CDR3 totals 16 residues.

This clonotype was observed a few times. This chain uses TRBV28 with TRBJ2-1; possibly TRBD1 for D (5 bases). The V end lost 3 bases, the J end lost 1 base, and 13 bases lay between the germline ends. This CDR3 region has 16 residues. Looked up from germline, CDR1 is MDHEN and CDR2 is SYDVKM. The CDR3 DNA reads as TGTGCCAGCAGTTTGGAAGGGGCGCATTCCTACAATGAGCAGTTCTTC. It encodes CASSLEGAHSYNEQFF.

The chain recombines TRBV27 with TRBJ2-1; D is ambiguous. Germline CDR1 MNHEY, CDR2 SMNVEV (reference sequence). There are 15 residues in the CDR3. Trimming cost V 5 bases and J 0 bases, with 11 bases left between them. The CDR3 here is CASSGSAVSYNEQFF. The DNA of the CDR3 is TGTGCCAGCAGTGGATCAGCAGTCTCCTACAATGAGCAGTTCTTC.